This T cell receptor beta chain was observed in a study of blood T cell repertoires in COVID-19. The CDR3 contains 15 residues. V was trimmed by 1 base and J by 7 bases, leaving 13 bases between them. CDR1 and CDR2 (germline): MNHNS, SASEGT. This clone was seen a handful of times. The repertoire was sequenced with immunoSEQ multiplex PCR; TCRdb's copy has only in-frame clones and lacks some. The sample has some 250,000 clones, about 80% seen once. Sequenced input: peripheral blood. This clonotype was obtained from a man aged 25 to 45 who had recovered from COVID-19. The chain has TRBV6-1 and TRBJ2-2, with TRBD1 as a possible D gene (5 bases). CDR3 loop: CASSEGLGVRGELFF. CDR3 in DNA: TGTGCCAGCAGTGAAGGGCTAGGGGTCCGCGGGGAGCTGTTTTTT.